The clone carrying this TCR beta chain has a handful of counts. What it binds is unknown. Trimming shortened V by 7 bases and J by 2 bases, and 9 bases separated the two germline ends. Per germline, CDR1 SGHTA and CDR2 FQGNSA. The CDR3 runs to 13 residues. Vbeta (60) and Jbeta (13) primers were used in the PCR. Clones were read by immunoSEQ multiplex PCR, and TCRdb kept only the in-frame ones, dropping some. The sample includes about 150,000 clones, 50% to 75% seen only once; the top ten take roughly 6.8%. This sample is part of a study of cytomegalovirus exposure and HLA in healthy donors. Study in general: From 170 million or so T cells, an earlier analysis saw 117 million unique TCR beta sequences.

Study-level results: Prediction of most subjects' HLA-A and HLA-B alleles by TCR beta sequences was reportedly accurate. The authors judged a highly shared variant cluster likely a sequencing artifact.

The sequencing input was PBMCs. This TCR derives from a woman aged 55-69 years in good health and CMV-seropositive. The chain employs TRBV7-2 and TRBJ2-1; unclear D gene. The CDR3 loop reads CASTEAPYNEQFF. The CDR3 nucleotides read TGTGCCAGCACCGAGGCCCCCTACAATGAGCAGTTCTTC.